Sequencing of this T cell receptor (beta chain) was carried out in a study of blood T cell repertoires in COVID-19 (dated by TCRdb to 2018 to 2020). Regarding the research as a whole: Samples covering the acute and convalescent phases of COVID-19 were provided by collaborators in the United States, Italy and Spain. The material from the prospective study consisted of cDNA or gDNA derived from T cells, B-cell-depleted T cells, or PBMCs. Subjects who had been exposed to COVID-19, were actively infected with it, or had recovered from it provided the deeply sampled blood TCRbeta repertoires that made up the dataset. The repertoires were made available in a free public database intended to serve as a resource for research on the immune response to SARS-CoV-2. Samples were obtained from the ongoing ImmuneRACE study (first 160 participants) and from 1,200 or so subjects provided by 6 global collaborators. Sample metadata almost always included a de-identified subject ID, COVID-19 status, age in years and sex. Where available, HLA class I and class II types were obtained from metadata supplied by the sample provider rather than from assay-based typing. Points the paper makes about the study in general: The amount of clinical and demographic metadata varied by source and participant and was provided uncurated.

The CDR3 runs 14 amino acids, cysteine and phenylalanine included. The CDR3 DNA has 42 bases and is translated from base 1. According to the germline V gene, CDR1 reads SGHNT and CDR2 reads YENEEA. Relative to germline, V is 3 bases shorter and J is 0 bases shorter, with 6 bases between their ends. In regard to this clone: No cognate antigen has been identified for it. Nothing much larger sits one base from this clone, and base qualities are not available.

Whole blood was collected in K2EDTA tubes by collaborating institutions according to the institutions' own protocols. For TCRbeta analysis, collaborator samples were shipped as frozen whole blood, as isolated PBMCs, or as DNA extracted from either sample type. The immunoSEQ Assay, a bias-controlled multiplex PCR, was used to amplify TCRbeta CDR3 regions from genomic DNA. The authors' analysis ran thus. Within the assay, amplification of reference gene primers was used to estimate how many nucleated cells each sample contained. Sequence reads were collapsed and filtered to measure the absolute abundance of every unique TCRbeta CDR3 rearrangement. For each sample, productive Simpson clonality was calculated as the square root of Simpson's diversity index over productive rearrangements. The immuneACCESS repertoire file appears here via TCRdb, limited to in-frame rearrangements. These files lack a portion of the clones; in checked studies, under half of the deficit traces to unresolved V genes, and the cause of the others is not known. The V and J calls and the clone size are those of that table, but D and trimming were determined from the DNA. For this sample the table gives about 110,000 clones, of which 65% to 90% were detected only once. The ten largest clones capture approximately 40% of the sample.

The rearranged segments are TRBV11-3 and TRBJ1-3; TRBD1 is a weak D gene call, 6 bases matching. This receptor was taken from a man aged 80 or over with acute or convalescent COVID-19. Sequenced material: peripheral blood. The DNA sequence is TGTGCCAGCAGCTTGGGACACTCTGGAAACACCATATATTTT. Its translation reads: CASSLGHSGNTIYF.